The source of this T cell receptor beta chain is a study of CD8 T cells in ankylosing spondylitis. Study outcomes and limitations: Some motif variants were previously reported in reactive arthritis synovial fluid and blood. It was reported that disease-linked clones were significantly enriched in matched ankylosing spondylitis synovial fluid.

The authors made TCR beta libraries by quantitative 5'-RACE with molecular barcodes. Using its own MiXCR run on the 5' RACE reads, TCRdb lists one record per CDR3 protein. Of roughly 40,000 distinct CDR3 sequences in the sample, around 2.9% were seen once. This clonotype appeared many times. The antigen remains undetermined. Germline loops: CDR1 SGDLS, CDR2 YYNGEE. CDR3 length: 15 amino acids. The V gene lost 0 bases and the J gene lost 0 bases, with 9 bases spanning the gap. The TCR sequence derives from a male donor with ankylosing spondylitis or in good health (not recorded which). The chain couples TRBV9 to TRBJ2-5; weak D call: TRBD2 (6 bases). The sequenced material came from blood, either unsorted or a sorted T cell fraction (not recorded which). CDR3 loop: CASSVGGIDQETQYF. As DNA, the CDR3 is TGTGCCAGCAGCGTAGGCGGGATCGACCAAGAGACCCAGTACTTC.